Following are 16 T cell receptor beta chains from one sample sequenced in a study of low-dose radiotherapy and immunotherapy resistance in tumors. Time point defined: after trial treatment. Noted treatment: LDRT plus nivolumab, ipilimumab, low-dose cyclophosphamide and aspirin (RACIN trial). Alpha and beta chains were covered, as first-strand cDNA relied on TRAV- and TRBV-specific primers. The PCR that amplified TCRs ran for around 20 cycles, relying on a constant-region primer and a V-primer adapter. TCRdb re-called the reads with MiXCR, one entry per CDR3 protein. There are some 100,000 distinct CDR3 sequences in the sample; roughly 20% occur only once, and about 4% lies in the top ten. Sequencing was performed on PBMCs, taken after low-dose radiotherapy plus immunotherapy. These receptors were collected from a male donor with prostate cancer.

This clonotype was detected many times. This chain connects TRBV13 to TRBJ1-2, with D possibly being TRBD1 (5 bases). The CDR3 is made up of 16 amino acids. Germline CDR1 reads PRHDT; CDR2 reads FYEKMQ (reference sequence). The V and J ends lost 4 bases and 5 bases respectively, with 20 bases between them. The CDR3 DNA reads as TGTGCCAGCAGCTCTTTCGAATACCGGGACGGATATGGCTACACCTTC. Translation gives CASSSFEYRDGYGYTF.

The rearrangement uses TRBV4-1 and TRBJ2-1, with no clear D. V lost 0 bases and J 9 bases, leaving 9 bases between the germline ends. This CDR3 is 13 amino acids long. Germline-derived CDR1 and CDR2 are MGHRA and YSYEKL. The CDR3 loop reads CASSQETNGEQFF. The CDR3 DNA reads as TGCGCCAGCAGCCAAGAAACTAACGGTGAGCAGTTCTTC.

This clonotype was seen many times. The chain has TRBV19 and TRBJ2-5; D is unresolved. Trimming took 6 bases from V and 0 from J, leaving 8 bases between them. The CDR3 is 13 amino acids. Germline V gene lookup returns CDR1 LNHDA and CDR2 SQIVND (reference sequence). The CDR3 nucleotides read TGTGCCAGTAGGCAGCCGTACCAAGAGACCCAGTACTTC. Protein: CASRQPYQETQYF.

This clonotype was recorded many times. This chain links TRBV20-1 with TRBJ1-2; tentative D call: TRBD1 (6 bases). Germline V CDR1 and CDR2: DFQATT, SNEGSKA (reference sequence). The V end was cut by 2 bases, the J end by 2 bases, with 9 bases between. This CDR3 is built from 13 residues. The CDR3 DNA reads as TGCAGTGCTAGAAGGGGGGTCAACTATGGCTACACCTTC. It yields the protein CSARRGVNYGYTF.

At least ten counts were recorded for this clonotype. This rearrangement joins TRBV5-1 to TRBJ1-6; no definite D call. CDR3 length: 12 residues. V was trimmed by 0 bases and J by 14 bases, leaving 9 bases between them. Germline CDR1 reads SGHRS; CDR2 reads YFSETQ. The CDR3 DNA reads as TGCGCCAGCAGCTTGGACTTAGTGGCCCTCCACTTT. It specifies CASSLDLVALHF.

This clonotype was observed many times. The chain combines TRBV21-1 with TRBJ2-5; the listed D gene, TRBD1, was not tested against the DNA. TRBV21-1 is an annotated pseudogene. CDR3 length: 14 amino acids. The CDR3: CASPQGGPQETQYF. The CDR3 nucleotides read TGTGCCAGTCCTCAAGGGGGTCCCCAAGAGACCCAGTACTTC.

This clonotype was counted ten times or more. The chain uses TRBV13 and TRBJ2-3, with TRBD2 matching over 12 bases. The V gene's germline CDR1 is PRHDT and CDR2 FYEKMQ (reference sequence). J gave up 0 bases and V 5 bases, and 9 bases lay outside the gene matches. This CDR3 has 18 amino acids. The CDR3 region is CASSPRLAGARSTDTQYF. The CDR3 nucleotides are TGTGCCAGCAGCCCAAGACTAGCGGGGGCCCGCAGCACAGATACGCAGTATTTT.

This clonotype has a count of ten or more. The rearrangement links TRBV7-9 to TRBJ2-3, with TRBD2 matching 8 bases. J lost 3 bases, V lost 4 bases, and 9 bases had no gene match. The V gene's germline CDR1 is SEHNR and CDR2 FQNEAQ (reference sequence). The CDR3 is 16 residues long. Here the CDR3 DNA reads TGTGCCAGCAGCTCTTCTTCGGGGGGGCCGACAGATACGCAGTATTTT. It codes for CASSSSSGGPTDTQYF.

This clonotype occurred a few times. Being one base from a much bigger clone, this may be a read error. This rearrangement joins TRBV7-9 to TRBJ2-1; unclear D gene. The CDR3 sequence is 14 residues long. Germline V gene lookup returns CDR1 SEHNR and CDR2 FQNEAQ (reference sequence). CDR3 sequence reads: CACSFASIYNEQFF. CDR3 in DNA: TGTGCCTGCAGCTTCGCCAGCATCTACAATGAGCAGTTCTTC.

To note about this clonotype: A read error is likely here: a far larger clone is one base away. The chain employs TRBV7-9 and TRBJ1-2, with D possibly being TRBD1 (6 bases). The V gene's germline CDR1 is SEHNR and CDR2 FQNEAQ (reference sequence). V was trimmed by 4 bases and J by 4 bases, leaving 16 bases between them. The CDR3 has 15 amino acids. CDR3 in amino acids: CASSSSYRAGYGYTF. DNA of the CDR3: TGTGCCAGCAGCTCCTCGTACAGGGCGGGCTATGGCTACACCTTC.

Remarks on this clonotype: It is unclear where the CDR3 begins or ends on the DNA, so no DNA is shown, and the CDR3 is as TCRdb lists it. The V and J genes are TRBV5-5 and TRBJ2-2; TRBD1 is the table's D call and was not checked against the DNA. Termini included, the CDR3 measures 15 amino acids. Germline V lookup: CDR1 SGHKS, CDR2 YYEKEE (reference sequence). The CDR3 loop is CASSLDPYGGELFFF.

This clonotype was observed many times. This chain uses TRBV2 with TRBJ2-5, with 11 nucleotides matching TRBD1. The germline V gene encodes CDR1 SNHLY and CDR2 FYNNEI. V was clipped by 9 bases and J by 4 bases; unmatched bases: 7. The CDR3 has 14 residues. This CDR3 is CARTSGTGGETQYF. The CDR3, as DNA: TGTGCCAGAACCTCCGGGACAGGGGGAGAGACCCAGTACTTC.

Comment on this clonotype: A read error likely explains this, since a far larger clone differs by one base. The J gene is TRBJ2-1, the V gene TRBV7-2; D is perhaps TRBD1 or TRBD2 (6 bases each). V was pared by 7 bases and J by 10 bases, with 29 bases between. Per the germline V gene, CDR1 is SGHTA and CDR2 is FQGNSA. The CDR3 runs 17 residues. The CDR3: CASTKGQGPSEGYEQFF. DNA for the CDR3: TGTGCCAGCACCAAGGGTCAGGGGCCCTCGGAGGGCTACGAGCAGTTCTTC.

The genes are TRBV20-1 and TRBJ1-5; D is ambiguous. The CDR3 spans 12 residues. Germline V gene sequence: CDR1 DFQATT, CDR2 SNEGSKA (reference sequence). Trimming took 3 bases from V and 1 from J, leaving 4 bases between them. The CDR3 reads CSARTSNQPQHF. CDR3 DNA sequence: TGCAGTGCTAGGACAAGCAATCAGCCCCAGCATTTT.

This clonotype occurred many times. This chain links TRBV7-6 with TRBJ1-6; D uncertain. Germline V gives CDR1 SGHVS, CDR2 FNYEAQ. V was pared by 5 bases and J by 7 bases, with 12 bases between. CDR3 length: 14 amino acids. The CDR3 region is CASSRAQPNSPLHF. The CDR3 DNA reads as TGTGCCAGCAGCCGCGCCCAACCAAATTCACCCCTCCACTTT.

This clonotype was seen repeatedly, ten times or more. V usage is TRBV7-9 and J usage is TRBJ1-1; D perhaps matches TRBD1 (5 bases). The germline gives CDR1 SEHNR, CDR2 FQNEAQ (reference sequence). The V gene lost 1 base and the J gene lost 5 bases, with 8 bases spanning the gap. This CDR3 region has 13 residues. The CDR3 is CASSLGGGTEAFF. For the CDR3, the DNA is TGTGCCAGCAGCTTAGGGGGGGGTACTGAAGCTTTCTTT.